This record concerns one T cell receptor beta chain sequence. Antigen specificity is unknown. This sample was taken from a study of radiation and T cells in renal cell carcinoma. Time point defined: baseline pretreatment blood. Specified treatment: 15 Gy SBRT to primary tumor, nephrectomy 4 weeks later. Whole-study results and caveats: No pretreatment tumor biopsies were available for baseline clonotypes.

The germline V gene encodes CDR1 MNHEY and CDR2 SMNVEV (reference sequence). The CDR3 extends over 13 amino acids. Trimming left V 8 bases short and J 5 bases short, with 13 bases between. Using immunoSEQ multiplex PCR, the repertoire was profiled, and TCRdb retains in-frame clones only, with some absent. The repertoire consists of about 91,000 clones, with 82% occurring once and the leading ten covering roughly 6.8%. The sample here was blood, taken from a patient whose treatment included radiotherapy and nephrectomy. The receptor was isolated from a man between 60 and 70 years old with renal cell carcinoma. V is TRBV27 and J is TRBJ2-1; D tentatively reads TRBD1 or TRBD2 (5 bases each). As DNA, the CDR3 is TGTGCCAGCCGGACCGGGACCAACAATGAGCAGTTCTTC. Translating gives CASRTGTNNEQFF.